A single sample is the source of the 21 T cell receptor beta chains below, sequenced in a study of blood T cell repertoires in COVID-19. Assay: immunoSEQ multiplex PCR; the TCRdb copy retains only in-frame clones and omits some. The table lists some 180,000 clones, 70% to 90% of them singletons. The sample taken for sequencing was peripheral blood. These receptors came from a woman of 80 years or more with COVID-19, enrolled during active disease.

V and J are TRBV24-1 and TRBJ2-1, with 12 bases identical to TRBD1. Germline CDR1 is KGHDR and CDR2 is SFDVKD. The CDR3 consists of 16 residues. V trimming: 1 base; J trimming: 6 bases; junction bases outside the gene matches: 3. CDR3: CATSDFGDRGPNEQFF. DNA of the CDR3: TGTGCCACCAGTGATTTTGGGGACAGGGGGCCCAATGAGCAGTTCTTC.

This clone was recorded once. The same CDR3 is also encoded by other DNA sequences in this sample. V usage is TRBV12-3 or TRBV12-4 and J usage is TRBJ1-3; D is perhaps TRBD1 (6 bases). The CDR3 loop spans 13 amino acids. The germline V and J ends were trimmed by 3 bases and 4 bases, with 7 bases remaining between them. CDR3 sequence: CASSFRGGNTIYF. In nucleotides, the CDR3 is TGTGCCAGCAGTTTTAGGGGGGGAAACACCATATATTTT.

The chain employs TRBV6-4 and TRBJ2-3; 9 bases line up with TRBD2. Germline-derived CDR1 and CDR2 are MRHNA and SNTAGT. CDR3 size: 14 residues. V gave up 5 bases and J gave up 1 base; unmatched junction bases: 1. The CDR3 region is CASSPSGGTDTQYF. CDR3 bases: TGTGCCAGCAGTCCTAGCGGGGGCACAGATACGCAGTATTTT.

The CDR3 sequence: CASSPLTVNTEAFF. Here the CDR3 DNA reads TGTGCCAGCTCACCTTTGACAGTGAACACTGAAGCTTTCTTT. The chain uses TRBV18 and TRBJ1-1; D is perhaps TRBD1 (5 bases). CDR1 is KGHSH and CDR2 is LQKENI in the germline V gene. V lost 3 bases to trimming and J lost 0 bases, with 8 bases between them. CDR3 length: 14 residues.

J is TRBJ1-1 and V is TRBV28; weak D call: TRBD1 (6 bases). CDR3 length: 18 amino acids. V was pared by 6 bases and J by 1 base, with 24 bases between. Germline loops: CDR1 MDHEN, CDR2 SYDVKM. As DNA, the CDR3 is TGTGCCAGCAGGGTATCCGGGACACTCCTCATTAAGAACACTGAAGCTTTCTTT. Protein product: CASRVSGTLLIKNTEAFF.

This clone was detected a few times. The chain is built from TRBV19 and TRBJ2-7; possibly TRBD1 for D (5 bases). The V end was cut by 3 bases, the J end by 0 bases, with 9 bases between. The length of the CDR3 is 14 residues. Per germline, CDR1 LNHDA and CDR2 SQIVND (reference sequence). The CDR3 sequence is CASSMDTASYEQYF. As DNA, the CDR3 is TGTGCCAGTAGTATGGACACCGCCTCCTACGAGCAGTACTTC.

The gene calls are TRBV18 and TRBJ2-3, with 11 bases lining up with TRBD2. V shed 5 bases and J 5 bases; nucleotides not matched to a gene: 9. The germline V gene encodes CDR1 KGHSH and CDR2 LQKENI. The CDR3 spans 16 residues. The CDR3 DNA follows: TGTGCCAGCTCATGGCTAACTAGCGGGAGTGGAGATACGCAGTATTTT. This translates into CASSWLTSGSGDTQYF.

The rearrangement uses TRBV27 and TRBJ2-5; D is possibly TRBD2 (5 bases). The CDR3 spans 13 residues. Trimming removed 4 bases at V and 5 bases at J, with 11 bases between. The germline V gene has CDR1 MNHEY and CDR2 SMNVEV (reference sequence). CDR3 loop: CASSSLASETQYF. DNA of the CDR3: TGTGCCAGCAGTTCCCTAGCTAGTGAGACCCAGTACTTC.

The V gene is TRBV5-1, the J gene TRBJ2-5; 9 nucleotides agree with TRBD1. CDR1 and CDR2 (germline): SGHRS, YFSETQ. V lost 6 bases to trimming and J lost 5 bases; unmatched junction nucleotides: 8. CDR3 size: 14 residues. The chain's CDR3 is CASKETGGLETQYF. Written as DNA, the CDR3 is TGCGCCAGCAAGGAGACAGGGGGGTTGGAGACCCAGTACTTC.

This chain connects TRBV2 to TRBJ1-6; possible D gene TRBD1, 6 bases. The CDR3 runs 15 residues. Looked up from germline, CDR1 is SNHLY and CDR2 is FYNNEI. Trimming cost V 3 bases and J 5 bases, with 11 bases left between them. The CDR3 loop is CASSDQGIHNSPLHF. Here the CDR3 DNA reads TGTGCCAGCAGTGATCAGGGGATACATAATTCACCCCTCCACTTT.

The CDR3 bases are TGTGCCAGCAGTTCCTTTAGGGACAGGAGCTATGGCTACACCTTC. As protein: CASSSFRDRSYGYTF. This chain uses TRBV28 with TRBJ1-2, with 8 bases that match TRBD1. Trimming removed 4 bases from V and 4 bases from J; junction bases left unmatched: 8. The length of the CDR3 is 15 residues. CDR1 and CDR2 from the germline V gene are MDHEN and SYDVKM.

V and J are TRBV4-3 and TRBJ2-1, with 14 bases identical to TRBD2. Germline values: CDR1 LGHNA, CDR2 YSLEER. The junction had 8 bases not matched to a gene; V was cut back by 4 bases and J by 9 bases. There are 16 residues in the CDR3. The CDR3 protein is CASSRKTSGGAVEQFF. The CDR3 bases are TGCGCCAGCAGCCGCAAGACTAGCGGGGGGGCGGTTGAGCAGTTCTTC.

This clone has only one observation. This chain joins TRBV6-2 or TRBV6-3 and TRBJ2-3; 10 nucleotides line up with TRBD1. CDR1 is MNHEY, CDR2 SVGEGT, per germline. After removal of 4 bases from V and 2 bases from J, the junction contained 6 bases not matched to a gene. The CDR3 is 16 amino acids. This CDR3 reads CASSFRDRGYTDTQYF. CDR3 DNA: TGTGCCAGCAGTTTTAGGGACAGGGGATACACAGATACGCAGTATTTT.

This clone is a singleton in its sample. The chain employs TRBV27 and TRBJ2-7, with TRBD1 as a possible D gene (5 bases). The CDR3 contains 12 residues. V gave up 6 bases and J gave up 7 bases, with 13 bases separating them. In germline, CDR1 is MNHEY, CDR2 SMNVEV (reference sequence). The CDR3: CASRTPGLEQYF. DNA for the CDR3: TGTGCCAGCAGAACCCCAGGGTTGGAGCAGTACTTC.

For this clone: The sample carries other DNA sequences with the same CDR3. The chain combines TRBV6-5 with TRBJ2-7; 9 bases agree with TRBD1. CDR3 length equals 14 residues. V lost 6 bases to trimming and J lost 2 bases; unmatched junction nucleotides: 5. The V gene's germline CDR1 is MNHEY and CDR2 SVGAGI. The CDR3 reads CASRPGQGTYEQYF. The CDR3 DNA is TGTGCCAGCAGGCCGGGACAGGGAACCTACGAGCAGTACTTC.

The CDR3, as DNA: TGTGCCAGCAGCGGCTACAACAAGGGAGGATATAATTCACCCCTCCACTTT. It encodes CASSGYNKGGYNSPLHF. The V gene is TRBV9, the J gene TRBJ1-6; D ambiguous. The V end was cut by 3 bases, the J end by 4 bases, with 17 bases between. CDR3 length equals 17 residues. Germline assignment: CDR1 SGDLS and CDR2 YYNGEE. Based on the CDR3 plus reference TRBV9 and TRBJ1-6, the full variable domain is DSGVTQTPKHLITATGQRVTLRCSPRSGDLSVYWYQQSLDQGLQFLIQYYNGEERAKGNILERFSAQQFPDLHSELNLSSLELGDSALYFCASSGYNKGGYNSPLHFGNGTRLTVT.

The chain joins TRBV19 to TRBJ2-5; 12 bases match TRBD2. The CDR3 is 16 amino acids. The germline V gene has CDR1 LNHDA and CDR2 SQIVND (reference sequence). Germline trimming cut 6 bases from V and 4 bases from J; bases unmatched to any gene: 9. CDR3 nucleotides: TGTGCCAGTAGCCCTAGCGGGAGGGCCGGGGGAGAGACCCAGTACTTC. Its translation is CASSPSGRAGGETQYF. Full variable domain (remainder filled in from reference TRBV19 and TRBJ2-5): DGGITQSPKYLFRKEGQNVTLSCEQNLNHDAMYWYRQDPGQGLRLIYYSQIVNDFQKGDIAEGYSVSREKKESFPLTVTSAQKNPTAFYLCASSPSGRAGGETQYFGPGTRLLVL.

The chain is built from TRBV12-3 or TRBV12-4 and TRBJ2-1; D is perhaps TRBD2 (6 bases). The V and J ends lost 6 bases and 9 bases respectively, with 12 bases between them. The CDR3 covers 12 residues. CDR3 loop: CASSRLGLEQFF. CDR3 sequence (DNA): TGTGCCAGCAGCCGACTAGGTCTTGAGCAGTTCTTC.

This chain connects TRBV28 to TRBJ2-1, with TRBD1 matching over 9 bases. Germline values: CDR1 MDHEN, CDR2 SYDVKM. Unmatched junction bases numbered 7, after V lost 4 bases and J lost 6 bases. The CDR3 sequence is 15 residues long. The CDR3 DNA follows: TGTGCCAGCAGTTATTACGGGACAGGGCTCAATGAGCAGTTCTTC. Amino acids: CASSYYGTGLNEQFF.

The genes are TRBV5-1 and TRBJ2-2, with D possibly matching TRBD2 (6 bases). In germline, CDR1 is SGHRS, CDR2 YFSETQ. Trimming removed 1 base at V and 5 bases at J, with 12 bases between. This CDR3 has 15 amino acids. The CDR3 DNA reads TGCGCCAGCAGCTTGACGGGAGTTGGTACCGGGGAGCTGTTTTTT. It translates to CASSLTGVGTGELFF.

The rearrangement links TRBV2 to TRBJ1-5; D remains unclear. Germline V gene data show CDR1 as SNHLY and CDR2 as FYNNEI. Trimming pared 4 bases from V and 2 bases from J, leaving 3 bases between. This CDR3 has 12 amino acids. CDR3 protein: CASSAGNQPQHF. CDR3 DNA sequence: TGTGCCAGCAGTGCGGGCAATCAGCCCCAGCATTTT.